Listed below are T cell receptor beta chains from one sample, sequenced in a study of CD8+ T cells in alopecia areata. Some clones are missing from TCRdb's copy, which holds only in-frame ones; the method was immunoSEQ multiplex PCR. The table records some 190,000 clones, roughly 70% of them present only once. The specimen was CD4+ T cells sorted from blood, collected at approximately week 49, from a patient treated with tofacitinib. These receptors came from a human donor with alopecia areata. Both conserved end residues are part of each CDR3. A D gene is named only where the DNA matches it firmly. The size of a clone is reported for some rows only, either as once, few or many, or as a class for expanded clones.

>13|.|TRBD1|TRBJ1-2|TRBV29-1
TGCAGCGTTGTCAGGGGGCCTAACTATGGCTACACCTTC
CSVVRGPNYGYTF
>14|.|TRBD1|TRBJ1-2|TRBV29-1
TGCAGCGTTGAAGACCGACAGGGGAACATTGGCTACACCTTC
CSVEDRQGNIGYTF
>14|.|.|TRBJ1-2|TRBV4-3
TGCGCCAGCAGCCAAGATAGCGGTAGCTATGGCTACACCTTC
CASSQDSGSYGYTF
>14|.|TRBD2|TRBJ2-1|TRBV6-5
TGTGCCAGCAGTTACGAACGGGGGGGCCATGAGCAGTTCTTC
CASSYERGGHEQFF
>14|few|TRBD1|TRBJ2-5|TRBV5-4
TGTGCCAGCAGCTCGCGGACAGGGGTCGAGACCCAGTACTTC
CASSSRTGVETQYF
>14|.|TRBD2|TRBJ2-1|TRBV29-1
TGCAGCTCCCGGACTAGCGGCATATACAATGAGCAGTTCTTC
CSSRTSGIYNEQFF
>16|.|TRBD1|TRBJ2-4|TRBV7-2
TGTGCCAGCAGCCCCGACAGGGCTCTAGCCAAAAACATTCAGTACTTC
CASSPDRALAKNIQYF
>12|.|.|TRBJ1-2|TRBV30
TGTGCCTGGAGTGTAGCGAACTATGGCTACACCTTC
CAWSVANYGYTF
>13|.|.|TRBJ1-2|TRBV6-5
TGTGCCAGCAGCCTCCAGTTATACTATGGCTACACCTTC
CASSLQLYYGYTF
>12|many|.|TRBJ1-6|TRBV2
TGTGCCAGCAGGGCCGCTAATTCACCCCTCCACTTT
CASRAANSPLHF
>14|.|.|TRBJ1-4|TRBV2
TGTGCCAGCAGGCGGGACATTGGTAATGAAAAACTGTTTTTT
CASRRDIGNEKLFF
>16|.|.|TRBJ2-7|TRBV6-5
TGTGCCAGCAGTTACTCGTTGGGACATCGTTCGTGGGAGCAGTACTTC
CASSYSLGHRSWEQYF
>13|.|TRBD1|TRBJ1-2|TRBV6-5
TGTGCCAGCAGTCGGACAGGCAACTATGGCTACACCTTC
CASSRTGNYGYTF
>14|.|.|TRBJ1-6|TRBV6-5
TGTGCCAGCAGCCGACAGAAGTATAATTCACCCCTCCACTTT
CASSRQKYNSPLHF
>11|.|.|TRBJ2-3|TRBV5-1
TGCGCCAGCAGCTCCGACGTTACGCAGTATTTT
CASSSDVTQYF
>15|few|.|TRBJ2-3|TRBV7-2
TGTGCCAGCAGCCCTCTACGCCTAGTCACAGATACGCAGTATTTT
CASSPLRLVTDTQYF
>14|.|.|TRBJ1-2|TRBV30
TGTGCCTGGAGTGTTCAGGGAAGGTACTATGGCTACACCTTC
CAWSVQGRYYGYTF
>13|.|TRBD1|TRBJ2-1|TRBV2
TGTGCCAGCACCAGAACAGGGGACAATGAGCAGTTCTTC
CASTRTGDNEQFF
>15|.|.|TRBJ2-2|TRBV5-1
TGCGCCAGCAGCCAAAGGACAGAAAACACCGGGGAGCTGTTTTTT
CASSQRTENTGELFF
>17|.|.|TRBJ1-2|TRBV30
TGTGCCTGGAGTGTACTGGCAGGCTGGAATCGGGACTATGGCTACACCTTC
CAWSVLAGWNRDYGYTF
>13|once|TRBD1|TRBJ2-3|TRBV30
TGTGCCTTCGAGACAGGGTTGAGAGATACGCAGTATTTT
CAFETGLRDTQYF
>14|.|.|TRBJ1-6|TRBV27
TGTGCCAGCAGTTTAAACAGCCCAAATTCACCCCTCCACTTT
CASSLNSPNSPLHF
>13|.|.|TRBJ2-3|TRBV30
TGTGCCTGGAGGCAGGGGGGTGCAGATACGCAGTATTTT
CAWRQGGADTQYF
>15|.|.|TRBJ1-6|TRBV9
TGTGCCAGCTCCGGGACGCCCGGTGGGAATTCACCCCTCCACTTT
CASSGTPGGNSPLHF
>12|.|TRBD1|TRBJ1-1|TRBV30
TGTGCCTGGAGTGTATACAGGGGGAAAGCTTTCTTT
CAWSVYRGKAFF
>14|.|TRBD1|TRBJ1-1|TRBV29-1
TGCAGCGTTGATGGGACAGACCTGAACACTGAAGCTTTCTTT
CSVDGTDLNTEAFF
>17|.|.|TRBJ1-1|TRBV4-1
TGCGCCAGCAGCCAAGAGTCTAGGTTTAGCTTGAACACTGAAGCTTTCTTT
CASSQESRFSLNTEAFF
>15|.|.|TRBJ1-2|TRBV4-3
TGCGCCAGCAGCCAAGATGTGGGGGATTGGTTTGGCTACACCTTC
CASSQDVGDWFGYTF
>11|.|.|TRBJ1-2|TRBV29-1
TGCAGCGTTGGGGAGGGGGATGGCTACACCTTC
CSVGEGDGYTF
>12|.|.|TRBJ2-7|TRBV7-9
TGTGCCAGCAGCTTAGTTAGCGGCGGGCAGTACTTC
CASSLVSGGQYF
>12|.|.|TRBJ1-1|TRBV4-3
TGCGCCAGCAGCGGACAGAACACTGAAGCTTTCTTT
CASSGQNTEAFF
>13|once|.|TRBJ1-3|TRBV27
TGTGCCAGCAGGTTCACGGGGGGAAACACCATATATTTT
CASRFTGGNTIYF
>12|.|.|TRBJ1-1|TRBV6-6
TGTGCCAGCTCGAGAGCGAACACTGAAGCTTTCTTT
CASSRANTEAFF
>16|.|TRBD2|TRBJ2-1|TRBV25-1
TGTGCCAGCAGTGACGGGACTAGCGGGGAATACAATGAGCAGTTCTTC
CASSDGTSGEYNEQFF
>15|once|TRBD1|TRBJ2-7|TRBV25-1
TGTGCCAGCAGTCTCGGGACAGGGGTCCCCTACGAGCAGTACTTC
CASSLGTGVPYEQYF
>11|.|TRBD1|TRBJ1-1|TRBV20-1
TGCAGTGCACTGGACAGGGGTGAAGCTTTCTTT
CSALDRGEAFF
>13|.|.|TRBJ2-2|TRBV30
TGTGCCTGGAGTGGGGGGCCCATCGGGGAGCTGTTTTTT
CAWSGGPIGELFF
>12|.|.|TRBJ2-1|TRBV14
TGTGCCAGCAGCCAAGTTCCAGGCTATCAGTTCTTC
CASSQVPGYQFF
>14|.|.|TRBJ2-3|TRBV9
TGTGCCAGCAGCGTGGGGATGTTGCGGGATACGCAGTATTTT
CASSVGMLRDTQYF
>11|.|.|TRBJ2-4|TRBV29-1
TGCAGCGTTGTAAGGGTTGGCATTCAGTACTTC
CSVVRVGIQYF
>18|.|.|TRBJ2-2|TRBV7-2
TGTGCCAGCAGCTTAGGGGTTATAGGAGTTGGCTACACCGGGGAGCTGTTTTTT
CASSLGVIGVGYTGELFF
>14|.|.|TRBJ1-2|TRBV25-1
TGTGCCAGCAGTCAATCTGGCCGCAAGAAGGGCTACACCTTC
CASSQSGRKKGYTF
>13|.|TRBD1|TRBJ1-2|TRBV2
TGTGCCAGCGGACGGGACAGGGGGGAAGGCTACACCTTC
CASGRDRGEGYTF
>15|.|.|TRBJ1-1|TRBV7-2
TGTGCCAGCAGCTTAAGCCCAGGGAGTGGCACTGAAGCTTTCTTT
CASSLSPGSGTEAFF
>15|.|.|TRBJ2-3|TRBV5-1
TGCGCCAGCAGCTTGACAGGGACTAGCACAGATACGCAGTATTTT
CASSLTGTSTDTQYF
>16|few|TRBD2|TRBJ2-3|TRBV4-3
TGCGCCAGCAGCCAAGGCCGGGACTACCGCACAGATACGCAGTATTTT
CASSQGRDYRTDTQYF
>14|once|.|TRBJ2-7|TRBV11-2
TGTGCCAGCCCTATTTATTCCAGGATCGGAGAGCAGTACTTC
CASPIYSRIGEQYF
>17|.|.|TRBJ2-1|TRBV5-6
TGTGCCAGCAGCCCGCCCCGTTGGAGGGACTCCTACAATGAGCAGTTCTTC
CASSPPRWRDSYNEQFF
>12|.|.|TRBJ1-2|TRBV29-1
TGCAGCGTTGACCGGGGGAACTATGGCTACACCTTC
CSVDRGNYGYTF
>15|.|.|TRBJ2-4|TRBV30
TGTGCCTGGAGTGTCCCAGCGATAGCCAAAAACATTCAGTACTTC
CAWSVPAIAKNIQYF
>13|.|.|TRBJ2-5|TRBV7-2
TGTGCCAGCAGCTTAGTTGGCCAAGAGACCCAGTACTTC
CASSLVGQETQYF
>14|.|TRBD2|TRBJ2-3|TRBV2
TGTGCCAGCAAGACTAGCGAATACACAGATACGCAGTATTTT
CASKTSEYTDTQYF
>14|few|TRBD1|TRBJ2-7|TRBV27
TGTGCCAGCAGTCCGGACAGGGTTGGATACGAGCAGTACTTC
CASSPDRVGYEQYF
>14|few|.|TRBJ2-1|TRBV5-1
TGCGCCAGCAGCGGGACGGGACCCCGCAATGAGCAGTTCTTC
CASSGTGPRNEQFF
>13|few|TRBD2|TRBJ2-7|TRBV11-3
TGTGCCAGCACCCGGGGGGGCACCTACGAGCAGTACTTC
CASTRGGTYEQYF
>13|.|.|TRBJ2-5|TRBV29-1
TGCAGCGCCGAGGGCCCCATCGGGGAGACCCAGTACTTC
CSAEGPIGETQYF
>15|few|.|TRBJ2-1|TRBV5-4
TGTGCCAGCAGCCCGGTGTCGGGACCTGAGAATGAGCAGTTCTTC
CASSPVSGPENEQFF
>11|.|.|TRBJ2-3|TRBV6-5
TGTGCCAGCAGTAATCGCGATACGCAGTATTTT
CASSNRDTQYF
>14|.|.|TRBJ1-2|TRBV11-3
TGTGCCAGCAGCCGACTAGAGGCTACGGATGGCTACACCTTC
CASSRLEATDGYTF